This passage covers 19 T cell receptor beta chains from one sample sequenced in a study of cytomegalovirus exposure and HLA in healthy donors. PCR amplification relied on 60 Vbeta primers (plus 13 Jbeta primers). Generated by immunoSEQ multiplex PCR, the TCRdb table keeps only in-frame clones and is missing some. This sample's table has under 45,000 clones. The sample consisted of PBMCs. These TCRs come from a male donor in good health and CMV-seronegative.

The V gene is TRBV7-2, the J gene TRBJ1-4, with a weak D call TRBD1 (5 bases). V dropped 5 bases and J dropped 4 bases, with 11 bases sitting between them. This CDR3 comprises 14 residues. Germline V gene lookup returns CDR1 SGHTA and CDR2 FQGNSA. CDR3 sequence: CASSRTLFNEKLFF. CDR3 nucleotides: TGTGCCAGCAGCCGGACACTTTTTAATGAAAAACTGTTTTTT.

J is TRBJ2-7 and V is TRBV6-5; a weak D match, TRBD1 (6 bases). Germline CDR1 and CDR2: MNHEY and SVGAGI. V lost 6 bases and J 2 bases, leaving 14 bases between the germline ends. The CDR3 consists of 14 residues. The CDR3 DNA reads as TGTGCCAGCAGCCACTACAGGGAGACCTACGAGCAGTACTTC. It encodes CASSHYRETYEQYF.

This rearrangement joins TRBV4-2 to TRBJ1-6; TRBD1 matches 9 bases. The germline V gene encodes CDR1 LGHNA and CDR2 YNFKEQ. The CDR3 runs 19 residues. The V gene end was trimmed by 2 bases and the J gene end by 3 bases; junction bases not matched to a gene: 11. The CDR3 loop is CASSQPGQGTLSYNSPLHF. For the CDR3, the DNA is TGTGCCAGCAGCCAACCGGGACAGGGTACCCTTAGCTATAATTCACCCCTCCACTTT.

V and J are TRBV7-8 and TRBJ2-7; 8 bases line up with TRBD1. This CDR3 comprises 16 residues. Trimming cost V 1 base and J 4 bases; bases outside gene matches: 9. Germline loops: CDR1 SGHVS, CDR2 FQNEAQ. CDR3 sequence: CASSLGPYTGGYEQYF. CDR3 in DNA: TGTGCCAGCAGCTTAGGCCCGTACACAGGGGGTTACGAGCAGTACTTC.

The gene calls are TRBV13 and TRBJ1-4; D gene unclear. The germline V gene has CDR1 PRHDT and CDR2 FYEKMQ (reference sequence). Between the trimmed V and J ends, which lost 5 bases and 7 bases, there was a span of 14 bases. This CDR3 is 14 amino acids long. The CDR3 sequence: CASSHGEEGEKLFF. CDR3 bases: TGTGCCAGCAGCCATGGGGAGGAAGGTGAAAAACTGTTTTTT.

The chain couples TRBV11-3 to TRBJ2-7, with 9 bases aligning to TRBD1. Germline CDR1 and CDR2: SGHNT and YENEEA. The V and J ends lost 5 bases and 0 bases, in that order; junction bases with no gene match: 8. The CDR3 consists of 16 residues. The CDR3: CASSPGTGSPSYEQYF. As DNA, the CDR3 is TGTGCCAGCAGCCCGGGGACAGGGTCCCCCTCCTACGAGCAGTACTTC.

The J gene is TRBJ1-5, the V gene TRBV7-6; 7 bases agree with TRBD1. CDR3 length: 14 residues. Germline V gives CDR1 SGHVS, CDR2 FNYEAQ. V was clipped by 5 bases and J by 7 bases; unmatched bases: 8. For the CDR3, the DNA is TGTGCCAGCAGCCGTGGACAGGAGGGACAGCCCCAGCATTTT. It yields the protein CASSRGQEGQPQHF.

This chain links TRBV18 with TRBJ1-5, with D possibly matching TRBD1 (6 bases). The CDR3 consists of 17 residues. CDR1 and CDR2 (germline): KGHSH, LQKENI. Trimming shortened V by 3 bases and J by 0 bases, and 15 bases separated the two germline ends. The CDR3: CASSPLGGADSNQPQHF. The CDR3 DNA sequence: TGTGCCAGCTCACCCTTGGGGGGGGCTGATAGCAATCAGCCCCAGCATTTT.

The J gene is TRBJ2-3, the V gene TRBV27; TRBD2 is a possible D gene (5 bases). CDR3 size: 16 residues. The V gene's germline CDR1 is MNHEY and CDR2 SMNVEV (reference sequence). Trimming removed 5 bases at V and 2 bases at J, with 17 bases between. CDR3 sequence reads: CASSTRRRRDTDTQYF. CDR3 bases: TGTGCCAGCAGTACGCGACGGAGGCGTGACACAGATACGCAGTATTTT.

The J gene is TRBJ1-2, the V gene TRBV28, with TRBD1 matching over 8 bases. Losses at the gene ends were 6 bases for V and 1 base for J; bases not matched to a gene: 7. The CDR3 consists of 15 residues. CDR1 and CDR2 (germline): MDHEN, SYDVKM. DNA for the CDR3: TGTGCCAGCAGCCCCGGGGACAGGCTTAACTATGGCTACACCTTC. It encodes CASSPGDRLNYGYTF.

The chain uses TRBV4-2 and TRBJ2-5; 11 bases match TRBD2. The CDR3 runs to 16 residues. Germline V gene sequence: CDR1 LGHNA, CDR2 YNFKEQ. V gave up 3 bases and J gave up 3 bases; unmatched junction bases: 6. In nucleotides, the CDR3 is TGTGCCAGCAGCCATACTAGCGGGGGAGAAGAAGAGACCCAGTACTTC. The encoded protein is CASSHTSGGEEETQYF.

This chain connects TRBV18 to TRBJ1-5; D perhaps matches TRBD1 (5 bases). CDR1 is KGHSH and CDR2 is LQKENI in the germline V gene. This CDR3 is built from 14 residues. V lost 3 bases and J 5 bases, leaving 11 bases between the germline ends. The CDR3 coding sequence is TGTGCCAGCTCACCTAGGCCGGGGGATCAGCCCCAGCATTTT. This sequence encodes CASSPRPGDQPQHF.

CDR3 in DNA: TGCGCCAGCAGTCTTAAAACAACACCGGGACTAGGCTCCTACAATGAGCAGTTCTTC. Translated: CASSLKTTPGLGSYNEQFF. The chain is built from TRBV4-1 and TRBJ2-1; 8 nucleotides line up with TRBD2. V lost 6 bases to trimming and J lost 0 bases; unmatched junction nucleotides: 16. The CDR3 covers 19 residues. Per the germline V gene, CDR1 is MGHRA and CDR2 is YSYEKL.

V usage is TRBV2 and J usage is TRBJ1-4; D may be TRBD1 (5 bases). Trimming removed 9 bases from V and 0 bases from J, with 14 bases in between. CDR1 and CDR2 from the germline V gene are SNHLY and FYNNEI. The length of the CDR3 is 15 residues. The CDR3 is CASNTQGSTNEKLFF. The CDR3 DNA sequence: TGTGCCAGTAACACCCAGGGCTCAACTAATGAAAAACTGTTTTTT.

This sequence joins TRBV2 and TRBJ2-3; D ambiguous. Trimming pared 4 bases from V and 2 bases from J, leaving 16 bases between. This CDR3 has 16 amino acids. CDR1 is SNHLY, CDR2 FYNNEI, per germline. The CDR3 sequence: CASSVTRHSSTDTQYF. For the CDR3, the DNA is TGTGCCAGCAGTGTGACACGACATTCTTCCACAGATACGCAGTATTTT.

The chain couples TRBV10-3 to TRBJ1-5; D perhaps matches TRBD1 (5 bases). CDR3 length: 12 residues. V lost 9 bases and J lost 0, with 6 bases in between. Germline loops: CDR1 ENHRY, CDR2 SYGVKD. CDR3 nucleotide sequence: TGTGCCATAGGGGCTAGCAATCAGCCCCAGCATTTT. It is translated as CAIGASNQPQHF.

The chain links TRBV6-1 to TRBJ2-7; unclear D gene. Deletions cut 0 bases from V and 3 bases from J, with 12 bases between. CDR1 and CDR2 from the germline V gene are MNHNS and SASEGT. The CDR3 is made up of 15 amino acids. The CDR3 protein is CASSEAGNEDYEQYF. CDR3 DNA: TGTGCCAGCAGTGAAGCAGGAAATGAGGACTACGAGCAGTACTTC.

The chain uses TRBV5-6 and TRBJ1-1; 7 bases match TRBD1. Germline-derived CDR1 and CDR2 are SGHDT and YYEEEE. There are 14 residues in the CDR3. The V segment lost 4 bases and the J segment 3 bases; nucleotides outside the gene matches: 6. CDR3 in DNA: TGTGCCAGCAGCGTACAGGGGAGCCACACTGAAGCTTTCTTT. Translating gives CASSVQGSHTEAFF.

The V gene is TRBV18, the J gene TRBJ1-6; D is unclear. Trimming took off 2 bases at V and 10 bases at J, with 12 bases between the two ends. The CDR3 sequence is 14 residues long. The germline V gene has CDR1 KGHSH and CDR2 LQKENI. As DNA, the CDR3 is TGTGCCAGCTCACCAGAGGGAACCAGATCACCCCTCCACTTT. Translation gives CASSPEGTRSPLHF.